There are a few counts of the clone carrying this T cell receptor (beta chain). The sample belongs to a study of blood T cells in healthy people across ages. A second PCR of 7 to 11 cycles used a sample-barcoded 5' primer and a J-beta primer mix. TCRdb fed the 5' RACE reads into MiXCR, producing one record per CDR3 protein. The sample carries 890,000 or so distinct CDR3 sequences, around 62% recorded once. Germline V lookup: CDR1 MNHNS, CDR2 SASEGT. This CDR3 is 16 amino acids long. The V gene lost 2 bases and the J gene lost 0 bases, with 11 bases spanning the gap. The receptor was isolated from a man between 25 and 39 years old in good health. Material: blood. J is TRBJ2-1 and V is TRBV6-1; D is uncertain. The CDR3 loop reads CASSELLPSSYNEQFF. CDR3 nucleotides: TGTGCCAGCAGTGAACTCCTCCCGAGCTCCTACAATGAGCAGTTCTTC.